The 13 T cell receptor beta chains below come from one sample, sequenced in a study of shared clonotypes between healthy human individuals (dated by TCRdb to 2020 to 2022). Library generation was performed with the immunoSEQ multiplex PCR assay. TCRdb re-hosts the immuneACCESS table, in-frame sequences only. Its copies lack some clones; in the studies checked, an unresolved V gene accounts for under half of them, and the cause for the rest is not known. The sample table records about 1.1 million clones; about 72% of these occur just once. The ten largest clones add up to 0.89% of the sample. Input material: memory CD4+ T cells from PBMCs. The cell subset or site label on this specimen signifies: CD45RA-negative fraction. Source of these receptors: a man younger than 30 in good health. Some clones in this sample may be carry-over from other donors' samples.

This clone has more than one count but fewer than ten. In DNA, the CDR3 is TGTGCCAGCAGTTTAGAAACAGTCAAGCCCGGGGAGCTGTTTTTT. Amino acids: CASSLETVKPGELFF. The rearrangement links TRBV28 to TRBJ2-2, with D uncertain. CDR1 is MDHEN and CDR2 is SYDVKM in the germline V gene. Trimming took 2 bases from V and 6 from J, leaving 13 bases between them. CDR3 length: 15 residues.

V gene TRBV27 combines with J gene TRBJ1-1, with a possible D match to TRBD1 (6 bases). The V gene lost 2 bases and the J gene lost 3 bases, with 16 bases spanning the gap. The CDR3 consists of 16 residues. Per germline, CDR1 MNHEY and CDR2 SMNVEV (reference sequence). CDR3 nucleotide sequence: TGTGCCAGCAGTTTAGGGCAGGGAAGGGGGTACACTGAAGCTTTCTTT. Protein product: CASSLGQGRGYTEAFF.

This clone was recorded a few times. CDR3 sequence: CASSFRHGYGYTF. The CDR3 nucleotides are TGTGCCAGCAGTTTTAGACATGGCTATGGCTACACCTTC. The chain carries TRBV27 and TRBJ1-2, with D uncertain. The germline V gene has CDR1 MNHEY and CDR2 SMNVEV (reference sequence). The ends were cut back, 3 bases at V and 4 bases at J, with 9 bases in the middle. This CDR3 spans 13 amino acids.

This clone was picked up many times. The chain couples TRBV5-1 to TRBJ2-7; D is possibly TRBD1 (5 bases). Germline V gene data show CDR1 as SGHRS and CDR2 as YFSETQ. The CDR3 length is 15 residues. V lost 3 bases, J lost 0 bases, and 13 bases lay in between. The CDR3 DNA reads as TGCGCCAGCAGCTCCGCCCCCCAGGGCTCCTACGAGCAGTACTTC. This encodes CASSSAPQGSYEQYF.

This clone was detected many times. The same CDR3 also results from other DNA sequences found in this sample. The chain recombines TRBV7-2 with TRBJ2-1; D is uncertain. The V end was cut by 0 bases, the J end by 0 bases, with 6 bases between. The CDR3 spans 15 residues. CDR1 is SGHTA and CDR2 is FQGNSA in the germline V gene. CDR3 in DNA: TGTGCCAGCAGCTTAGCGCCCGTCTCCTACAATGAGCAGTTCTTC. This translates into CASSLAPVSYNEQFF.

This chain connects TRBV5-1 to TRBJ1-1; no definite D call. CDR3 length: 15 amino acids. The germline V gene encodes CDR1 SGHRS and CDR2 YFSETQ. V dropped 0 bases and J dropped 0 bases, with 9 bases sitting between them. CDR3 region: CASSLEGLVNTEAFF. In DNA, the CDR3 is TGCGCCAGCAGCTTGGAGGGCCTGGTGAACACTGAAGCTTTCTTT.

The V gene is TRBV7-2, the J gene TRBJ1-3; no reliable D call. The ends were cut back, 4 bases at V and 4 bases at J, with 5 bases in the middle. Germline-derived CDR1 and CDR2 are SGHTA and FQGNSA. The CDR3 is made up of 12 amino acids. CDR3 loop: CASSSQGNTIYF. For the CDR3, the DNA is TGTGCCAGCAGCTCCCAGGGAAACACCATATATTTT.

Note on this clone: Other DNA sequences from this sample encode an identical CDR3 as well. The J gene is TRBJ2-6, the V gene TRBV2, with D possibly TRBD1 on 6 matching bases. The CDR3 is 15 amino acids. Germline V gene lookup returns CDR1 SNHLY and CDR2 FYNNEI. The ends were cut back, 5 bases at V and 0 bases at J, with 8 bases in the middle. CDR3 nucleotides: TGTGCCAGCAGTAGAGGGGGCTCTGGGGCCAACGTCCTGACTTTC. Translating it yields CASSRGGSGANVLTF.

This clone was counted a single time. This rearrangement joins TRBV29-1 to TRBJ2-3; D may be TRBD1 or TRBD2 (5 bases each). Germline CDR1 is SQVTM and CDR2 is ANQGSEA. The V end was cut by 1 base, the J end by 2 bases, with 22 bases between. The CDR3 extends over 18 amino acids. CDR3 DNA sequence: TGCAGCGTTGAAGCCCAGGGCCAGGGAGCGGACTTCACAGATACGCAGTATTTT. Translated: CSVEAQGQGADFTDTQYF.

The genes are TRBV11-3 and TRBJ2-7; 9 positions match TRBD2. Per germline, CDR1 SGHNT and CDR2 YENEEA. The CDR3 totals 15 residues. V lost 0 bases to trimming and J lost 7 bases; unmatched junction nucleotides: 7. CDR3 DNA sequence: TGTGCCAGCAGCTTAGATGGGAGACTAGCGGAGGAGCAGTACTTC. Protein: CASSLDGRLAEEQYF.

The V call is TRBV19, the J call TRBJ2-5; perhaps TRBD2 as D (6 bases). The germline gives CDR1 LNHDA, CDR2 SQIVND (reference sequence). Trimming cost V 5 bases and J 3 bases, with 16 bases left between them. The CDR3 is 15 residues long. As DNA, the CDR3 is TGTGCCAGTAGTTCGTCTGTGACTAGAAAAGAGACCCAGTACTTC. Residues: CASSSSVTRKETQYF.

The gene calls are TRBV11-2 and TRBJ2-7; a possible D gene is TRBD2 (6 bases). Germline values: CDR1 SGHAT, CDR2 FQNNGV. The CDR3 is 17 residues long. V was pared by 6 bases and J by 0 bases, with 21 bases between. The CDR3 DNA reads TGTGCCAGCAGTTACCTGGGGGGATCGAGGAGCTCCTACGAGCAGTACTTC. Its translation is CASSYLGGSRSSYEQYF.

The chain recombines TRBV27 with TRBJ1-1; D is unresolved. This CDR3 has 17 amino acids. Germline V gene data show CDR1 as MNHEY and CDR2 as SMNVEV (reference sequence). V was cut by 4 bases and J by 1 base, with 19 bases left in between. The CDR3 reads CASSYTLGGESNTEAFF. In nucleotides, the CDR3 is TGTGCCAGCAGTTACACCTTGGGTGGGGAATCGAACACTGAAGCTTTCTTT.